The 10 T cell receptor beta chains below were found in one sample sequenced in a study of blood T cells in healthy people across ages (dated by TCRdb to the mid-2010s). Library preparation employed 5' RACE. The instrument was an Illumina HiSeq 2500. A second PCR of roughly 7 to 11 cycles was run with a J-beta primer mix and a sample-barcoded 5' primer. TCRdb reran the public reads through fastp at Q25 and MiXCR, keeping productive beta chains. Identical CDR3 proteins give one entry, which carries the most common genes and DNA. This sample lists hundreds of thousands of distinct CDR3 sequences; 53% were detected once. Of the sample, roughly 37% is held by the ten largest clones. The material sequenced was blood. The source is an elderly man in good health.

This clonotype was recorded once. The V and J genes are TRBV6-5 and TRBJ2-7; D call uncertain. This CDR3 is built from 14 residues. Per germline, CDR1 MNHEY and CDR2 SVGAGI. V lost 5 bases and J 1 base, leaving 12 bases between the germline ends. DNA of the CDR3: TGTGCCAGCAGTGTCCGTAGGGATTCCTACGAGCAGTACTTC. Encoded protein: CASSVRRDSYEQYF.

This clonotype turned up a few times. The chain uses TRBV6-1 and TRBJ2-1; the D gene could be TRBD1 or TRBD2 (7 bases each). Between the trimmed V and J ends, which lost 3 bases and 6 bases, there was a span of 15 bases. Germline V gene sequence: CDR1 MNHNS, CDR2 SASEGT. This CDR3 has 15 residues. This chain's CDR3 is CASSDSGAGGNEQFF. The CDR3 DNA reads TGTGCCAGCAGTGACAGCGGGGCAGGGGGCAATGAGCAGTTCTTC.

The sample holds one count of this clonotype. This rearrangement joins TRBV6-4 to TRBJ2-3, with TRBD2 matching 10 bases. The CDR3 is 15 amino acids. From germline, CDR1 is MRHNA and CDR2 SNTAGT. V trimming: 2 bases; J trimming: 6 bases; junction bases outside the gene matches: 5. CDR3: CASSDTPGLADTQYF. The CDR3 DNA reads as TGTGCCAGCAGTGACACACCGGGACTAGCGGATACGCAGTATTTT.

This clonotype was counted between two and nine times. V gene TRBV4-1 combines with J gene TRBJ2-5; tentative D call: TRBD1 (6 bases). The V gene's germline CDR1 is MGHRA and CDR2 YSYEKL. V lost 3 bases to trimming and J lost 4 bases, with 24 bases between them. This CDR3 region has 18 residues. This chain's CDR3 is CASSHPEENRVFGETQYF. In DNA form, the CDR3 reads TGCGCCAGCAGCCATCCCGAGGAGAACAGGGTGTTTGGAGAGACCCAGTACTTC.

The rearrangement joins TRBV30 to TRBJ1-1, with D unclear. The V gene lost 1 base and the J gene lost 5 bases, with 8 bases spanning the gap. Germline CDR1 and CDR2: GTSNPN and SVGIG (reference sequence). The length of the CDR3 is 12 residues. The CDR3, as DNA: TGTGCCTGGAGTGATAAAAATACTGAAGCTTTCTTT. Translation gives CAWSDKNTEAFF.

V usage is TRBV20-1 and J usage is TRBJ2-5; 7 bases agree with TRBD1. J was trimmed by 13 bases and V by 3 bases; bases with no gene match: 23. CDR1 is DFQATT, CDR2 SNEGSKA, per germline (reference sequence). The CDR3 extends over 16 amino acids. The CDR3 coding sequence is TGCAGTGCTAGCGACCGGGACAGCCGACTCTCCTACGAGCGGTACTTC. Its protein product is CSASDRDSRLSYERYF.

The chain recombines TRBV27 with TRBJ2-1, with TRBD2 matching over 10 bases. V was clipped by 6 bases and J by 6 bases; unmatched bases: 11. Looked up from germline, CDR1 is MNHEY and CDR2 is SMNVEV (reference sequence). The CDR3 runs to 16 residues. Here the CDR3 reads CASSLHGTSVRNEQFF. The CDR3 DNA is TGTGCCAGCAGCCTTCACGGGACTAGCGTTCGCAATGAGCAGTTCTTC.

V and J are TRBV9 and TRBJ2-3; no firm D call. The germline V gene has CDR1 SGDLS and CDR2 YYNGEE. Trimming took off 0 bases at V and 4 bases at J, with 9 bases between the two ends. The CDR3 length is 14 residues. For the CDR3, the DNA is TGTGCCAGCAGCGTAGGGGCCTCCTCAGATACGCAGTATTTT. Amino acids: CASSVGASSDTQYF.

The chain employs TRBV4-1 and TRBJ2-7, with TRBD1 matching 9 bases. CDR1 and CDR2 from the germline V gene are MGHRA and YSYEKL. The CDR3 length is 15 residues. J lost 5 bases, V lost 4 bases, and 9 bases had no gene match. CDR3 DNA sequence: TGCGCCAGCAGCCCGGCGGGGACAGGGATACACGAGCAGTACTTC. Protein: CASSPAGTGIHEQYF.

The rearrangement uses TRBV24-1 and TRBJ2-1, with D perhaps matching TRBD1 (6 bases). Germline lookup yields CDR1 KGHDR and CDR2 SFDVKD. Trimming left V 2 bases short and J 2 bases short, with 9 bases between. There are 15 residues in the CDR3. The CDR3 nucleotides are TGTGCCACCAGTGATTCAGGGGAGCCCTACAATGAGCAGTTCTTC. Residues: CATSDSGEPYNEQFF.